The 17 T cell receptor beta chains given below trace back to one sample, sequenced in a study of metastatic and nonmetastatic thyroid tumors. Using MiXCR, TCRdb reanalyzed the PCR reads. The sample lists fewer than 5,500 clones; around 35% were seen once. Treatment of any kind had been given to no patient before thyroid surgery. The sample was adjacent normal tissue. These receptors originate from a male donor with papillary thyroid cancer or a benign thyroid nodule (not recorded which). Some clones in this sample may be carry-over from other donors' samples.

Within the sample, this clone is medium-sized (0.01 to 0.1%). The chain joins TRBV18 to TRBJ2-5; TRBD2 matches at 7 bases. Trimming removed 0 bases from V and 4 bases from J; junction bases left unmatched: 2. The CDR3 sequence is 14 residues long. CDR1 is KGHSH and CDR2 is LQKENI in the germline V gene. This CDR3 reads CASSPPTSTETQYF. The CDR3 DNA reads as TGTGCCAGCTCACCACCGACTAGCACAGAGACCCAGTACTTC. Combining the CDR3 with reference TRBV18 and TRBJ2-5 gives the whole variable domain NAGVMQNPRHLVRRRGQEARLRCSPMKGHSHVYWYRQLPEEGLKFMVYLQKENIIDESGMPKERFSAEFPKEGPSILRIQQVVRGDSAAYFCASSPPTSTETQYFGPGTRLLVL.

This clone has just one count. The rearrangement uses TRBV11-3 and TRBJ1-1; TRBD1 aligns across 10 bases. CDR3 length: 15 residues. V dropped 5 bases and J dropped 6; count of bases not matched to a gene: 9. CDR1 is SGHNT and CDR2 is YENEEA in the germline V gene. DNA for the CDR3: TGTGCCAGCAGCCTCGGGACAGGGGCATCGGCTGAAGCTTTCTTT. Its translation is CASSLGTGASAEAFF.

The CDR3 DNA reads TGTGCCAGCAGTTACAGGGAGCTAGGAACTGAAGCTTTCTTT. Translating gives CASSYRELGTEAFF. The chain recombines TRBV7-9 with TRBJ1-1, with D perhaps TRBD1 (6 bases). Per the germline V gene, CDR1 is SEHNR and CDR2 is FQNEAQ (reference sequence). There are 14 residues in the CDR3. Trimming stripped 6 bases from V and 5 bases from J, with 16 bases between.

The CDR3 is CASSLMDNTGELFF. Here the CDR3 DNA reads TGTGCCAGCAGTTTAATGGATAACACCGGGGAGCTGTTTTTT. The chain links TRBV27 to TRBJ2-2; D is undetermined. The CDR3 consists of 14 residues. V was cut by 2 bases and J by 2 bases, with 6 bases left in between. Germline loops: CDR1 MNHEY, CDR2 SMNVEV (reference sequence).

The chain is built from TRBV6-2 or TRBV6-3 and TRBJ2-1; the D gene is possibly TRBD2 (6 bases). CDR1 and CDR2 from the germline V gene are MNHEY and SVGEGT. The CDR3 runs 13 residues. V was shortened by 9 bases and J by 2 bases, with 11 bases between the two germline ends. The CDR3 nucleotides read TGTGCCAGTAACCTAGCGCCCTACAATGAGCAGTTCTTC. Translated: CASNLAPYNEQFF.

The chain joins TRBV11-2 to TRBJ1-3, with a weak D call TRBD1 (6 bases). The CDR3 sequence is 16 residues long. Germline V CDR1 and CDR2: SGHAT, FQNNGV. Deletions cut 6 bases from V and 2 bases from J, with 17 bases between. The CDR3 region is CASRSLTGGTGNTIYF. DNA of the CDR3: TGTGCCAGCAGAAGCCTGACAGGTGGTACTGGAAACACCATATATTTT.

This clone was seen a handful of times. The genes are TRBV29-1 and TRBJ1-2, with D uncertain. Deletions cut 3 bases from V and 9 bases from J, with 14 bases between. Germline loops: CDR1 SQVTM, CDR2 ANQGSEA. The CDR3 sequence is 12 residues long. The CDR3 region is CSVEILGNRYTF. CDR3 sequence (DNA): TGCAGCGTTGAGATTTTGGGAAATCGCTACACCTTC. Supplemented by reference TRBV29-1 and TRBJ1-2, the full variable domain reads SAVISQKPSRDICQRGTSLTIQCQVDSQVTMMFWYRQQPGQSLTLIATANQGSEATYESGFVIDKFPISRPNLTFSTLTVSNMSPEDSSIYLCSVEILGNRYTFGSGTRLTVV.

This chain joins TRBV20-1 and TRBJ2-7; D tentatively reads TRBD1 or TRBD2 (5 bases each). Trimming stripped 6 bases from V and 0 bases from J, with 12 bases between. This CDR3 region has 13 residues. Germline loops: CDR1 DFQATT, CDR2 SNEGSKA (reference sequence). As DNA, the CDR3 is TGCAGTGCGTGGGACGTCTACTCCTACGAGCAGTACTTC. Translated: CSAWDVYSYEQYF.

This clone turned up a few times. The chain joins TRBV6-9 to TRBJ1-5, with unresolved D. V was cut by 1 base and J by 10 bases, with 14 bases left in between. Germline V gene lookup returns CDR1 MNHGY and CDR2 SVAAGI. CDR3 length equals 14 residues. For the CDR3, the DNA is TGTGCCAGCAGTTATTTCACACGGGCTGGTCCCCAGCATTTT. As protein: CASSYFTRAGPQHF.

This clone was seen a handful of times. V usage is TRBV20-1 and J usage is TRBJ2-7; 12 bases map to TRBD2. CDR1 is DFQATT and CDR2 is SNEGSKA in the germline V gene (reference sequence). V shed 1 base, J shed 5 bases, and the junction held 0 bases outside the gene matches. CDR3 length: 13 residues. As DNA, the CDR3 is TGCAGTGCTAGAGGACTAGCGGGGGACGAGCAGTACTTC. It translates to CSARGLAGDEQYF.

This clone occurred a few times. The V call is TRBV4-1, the J call TRBJ2-7, with D possibly being TRBD2 (6 bases). Trimming cost V 1 base and J 1 base, with 11 bases left between them. The CDR3 has 15 amino acids. Germline CDR1 is MGHRA and CDR2 is YSYEKL. The CDR3 DNA reads TGCGCCAGCAGCCAAGGTGGGGGGAGTTCCTACGAGCAGTACTTC. Translation: CASSQGGGSSYEQYF.

This clone is termed medium-sized. The chain carries TRBV2 and TRBJ2-1; D not resolved. The CDR3 sequence is 11 residues long. Trimming cost V 5 bases and J 8 bases, with 7 bases left between them. Germline assignment: CDR1 SNHLY and CDR2 FYNNEI. The CDR3 spells CASSHKDEQFF. CDR3 in DNA: TGTGCCAGCAGTCATAAGGATGAGCAGTTCTTC.

This clone has more than one count but fewer than ten. The chain is built from TRBV20-1 and TRBJ2-2; 9 bases fit TRBD2. V shed 4 bases and J 2 bases; nucleotides not matched to a gene: 11. Germline CDR1 is DFQATT and CDR2 is SNEGSKA (reference sequence). The CDR3 is made up of 17 amino acids. In nucleotides, the CDR3 is TGCAGTGCTATAGTTGGCCTAGCGGGAATTAACACCGGGGAGCTGTTTTTT. Protein product: CSAIVGLAGINTGELFF.

This clone was observed once. The V and J genes are TRBV5-1 and TRBJ1-6; D call uncertain. Germline lookup yields CDR1 SGHRS and CDR2 YFSETQ. The V end was cut by 4 bases, the J end by 6 bases, with 8 bases between. The CDR3 has 13 amino acids. The CDR3 reads CASSPDPNSPLHF. The DNA for the CDR3 is TGCGCCAGCAGCCCAGACCCTAATTCACCCCTCCACTTT.

By share, this clone counts as large (0.1 to 1%). This chain connects TRBV5-1 to TRBJ2-3; D possibly corresponds to TRBD2 (6 bases). CDR1 and CDR2 (germline): SGHRS, YFSETQ. The length of the CDR3 is 14 residues. Trimming cost V 5 bases and J 4 bases, with 14 bases left between them. The CDR3 DNA reads TGCGCCAGCAGTAGCGGACCGGCCTCAGATACGCAGTATTTT. This translates into CASSSGPASDTQYF. Based on the CDR3 plus reference TRBV5-1 and TRBJ2-3, the full variable domain is KAGVTQTPRYLIKTRGQQVTLSCSPISGHRSVSWYQQTPGQGLQFLFEYFSETQRNKGNFPGRFSGRQFSNSRSEMNVSTLELGDSALYLCASSSGPASDTQYFGPGTRLTVL.

This clone came up a few times. J is TRBJ2-1 and V is TRBV5-1, with a weak D call TRBD1 (5 bases). This CDR3 is built from 14 residues. Trimming cost V 0 bases and J 7 bases, with 11 bases left between them. CDR1 is SGHRS, CDR2 YFSETQ, per germline. The CDR3 is CASSLEGWANEQFF. CDR3 DNA sequence: TGCGCCAGCAGCTTGGAGGGGTGGGCGAATGAGCAGTTCTTC.

This clone was seen a handful of times. This same CDR3 is encoded by further DNA sequences in the sample. The chain is built from TRBV6-1 and TRBJ1-1, with D perhaps TRBD1 (6 bases). The CDR3 is 15 amino acids. In germline, CDR1 is MNHNS, CDR2 SASEGT. V dropped 8 bases and J dropped 0 bases, with 16 bases sitting between them. In DNA, the CDR3 is TGTGCCAGCTGGCCACAGGGAGACATGAACACTGAAGCTTTCTTT. Translated: CASWPQGDMNTEAFF.